These 13 T cell receptor beta chains originate from one sample sequenced in a study of T-cell reconstitution after alpha-beta-depleted transplantation in children. The TCRbeta library was prepared with unique molecular identifiers. Using its own MiXCR run on the PCR reads, TCRdb lists one record per CDR3 protein. Among roughly 100,000 distinct CDR3 sequences listed, 5% to 6% were seen once. The specimen was PBMCs, mostly from graft donor cells, collected 60 days after TCRalphabeta/CD19-depleted stem cell transplant. Receptors originate from a female patient under 10 years old who had a stem cell transplant for Fanconi anemia, so the T cells may come from the graft donor.

This clonotype was seen ten or more times. The V call is TRBV6-4, the J call TRBJ2-1; TRBD2 is a possible D gene (5 bases). Germline CDR1 is MRHNA and CDR2 is SNTAGT. The CDR3 totals 14 residues. Trimming stripped 3 bases from V and 5 bases from J, with 11 bases between. DNA of the CDR3: TGTGCCAGCAGTGAACGGGGAAGTCACAATGAGCAGTTCTTC. Translating gives CASSERGSHNEQFF.

The chain has TRBV7-7 and TRBJ2-3; D uncertain. Germline-derived CDR1 and CDR2 are SSHAT and FNYEAQ (reference sequence). Trimming cost V 2 bases and J 2 bases, with 11 bases left between them. The CDR3 spans 15 residues. In DNA, the CDR3 is TGTGCCAGCAGCTTATTGGGCGACCTCACAGATACGCAGTATTTT. Protein sequence: CASSLLGDLTDTQYF.

This clonotype was counted many times. This chain joins TRBV28 and TRBJ2-3; 8 nucleotides agree with TRBD2. Germline V CDR1 and CDR2: MDHEN, SYDVKM. This CDR3 has 15 residues. V lost 3 bases, J lost 6 bases, and 8 bases stayed unmatched. The CDR3, as DNA: TGTGCCAGCAGTTTTGCCGGTAGCGGGGATGATACGCAGTATTTT. This sequence encodes CASSFAGSGDDTQYF.

This clonotype was picked up many times. The chain carries TRBV7-9 and TRBJ1-6; 8 nucleotides line up with TRBD1. V lost 5 bases, J lost 7 bases, and 4 bases stayed unmatched. Germline CDR1 reads SEHNR; CDR2 reads FQNEAQ (reference sequence). This CDR3 contains 14 residues. This CDR3 reads CASSTGGSNSPLHF. CDR3 nucleotides: TGTGCCAGCAGCACAGGGGGGTCCAATTCACCCCTCCACTTT.

A few counts support this clonotype. The V gene is TRBV11-2, the J gene TRBJ1-1; D perhaps matches TRBD1 (6 bases). V was trimmed by 5 bases and J by 1 base, leaving 11 bases between them. The CDR3 is 14 residues long. Germline CDR1 reads SGHAT; CDR2 reads FQNNGV. The CDR3 here is CASSEQGRNTEAFF. DNA of the CDR3: TGTGCCAGCAGCGAACAGGGTCGGAACACTGAAGCTTTCTTT.

This clonotype occurred many times. The V and J genes are TRBV21-1 and TRBJ2-1; the D call in the table, TRBD1, was not verified against the DNA. TRBV21-1 is a listed pseudogene. The CDR3 runs 16 residues. In nucleotides, the CDR3 is TGTGCCAGCAGCAATGAGACAGGGTGCCTCTACAATGAGCAGTTCTTC. It is translated as CASSNETGCLYNEQFF.

This clonotype was picked up many times. CDR3 sequence: CASSLTMGSRAFF. The CDR3 DNA is TGTGCCAGCAGCTTAACGATGGGGTCTCGAGCTTTCTTT. This chain uses TRBV7-3 with TRBJ1-1; D remains ambiguous. Germline CDR1 SGHTA, CDR2 FQGTGA. The CDR3 totals 13 residues. Between the trimmed V and J ends, which lost 0 bases and 10 bases, there was a span of 12 bases.

The chain couples TRBV20-1 to TRBJ1-2, with D perhaps TRBD1 (6 bases). Germline loops: CDR1 DFQATT, CDR2 SNEGSKA (reference sequence). CDR3 size: 14 residues. Trimming shortened V by 3 bases and J by 6 bases, and 17 bases separated the two germline ends. This chain's CDR3 is CSASRGAGLNGYTF. DNA for the CDR3: TGCAGTGCTAGTAGGGGGGCGGGTTTAAATGGCTACACCTTC.

Ten or more counts support this clonotype. The rearrangement joins TRBV2 to TRBJ2-3, with D perhaps TRBD1 (6 bases). CDR3 size: 14 residues. Germline-derived CDR1 and CDR2 are SNHLY and FYNNEI. Between the trimmed V and J ends, which lost 7 bases and 5 bases, there was a span of 16 bases. CDR3 amino acids: CASIFDRLRDTQYF. In DNA, the CDR3 is TGTGCCAGCATTTTCGACAGGTTGCGAGATACGCAGTATTTT.

This clonotype showed up many times. The chain employs TRBV5-1 and TRBJ2-7, with TRBD1 matching 8 bases. With 3 bases clipped from V and 2 bases from J, the junction kept 4 bases outside the gene matches. CDR1 is SGHRS and CDR2 is YFSETQ in the germline V gene. The CDR3 runs 14 residues. The CDR3 nucleotides read TGCGCCAGCAGCTGGACAGGGAAAACCTACGAGCAGTACTTC. Encoded protein: CASSWTGKTYEQYF. Looking up the rest from reference TRBV5-1 and TRBJ2-7 gives the full variable domain: KAGVTQTPRYLIKTRGQQVTLSCSPISGHRSVSWYQQTPGQGLQFLFEYFSETQRNKGNFPGRFSGRQFSNSRSEMNVSTLELGDSALYLCASSWTGKTYEQYFGPGTRLTVT.

This clonotype was seen more than once but under ten times. The chain joins TRBV20-1 to TRBJ1-5; 7 nucleotides line up with TRBD1. CDR3 size: 15 residues. V was pared by 1 base and J by 3 bases, with 6 bases of the junction left unmatched. Germline CDR1 DFQATT, CDR2 SNEGSKA (reference sequence). This CDR3 reads CSARGTGALNQPQHF. The CDR3 DNA follows: TGCAGTGCTAGAGGGACAGGAGCCCTCAATCAGCCCCAGCATTTT.

Sample share makes this clonotype medium-sized. V and J are TRBV10-3 and TRBJ2-5; D remains ambiguous. The CDR3 spans 15 residues. Trimming stripped 3 bases from V and 5 bases from J, with 16 bases between. CDR1 and CDR2 from the germline V gene are ENHRY and SYGVKD. The CDR3 DNA reads as TGTGCCATCAGTGACTCAAGGGAATCGGAGGAGACCCAGTACTTC. This encodes CAISDSRESEETQYF.

This clonotype was seen repeatedly, ten times or more. The gene calls are TRBV5-1 and TRBJ2-1; D uncertain. V lost 0 bases, J lost 4 bases, and 8 bases lay in between. The CDR3 spans 14 residues. Germline CDR1 reads SGHRS; CDR2 reads YFSETQ. CDR3 amino acids: CASSLAGDYNEQFF. DNA of the CDR3: TGCGCCAGCAGCTTGGCCGGCGATTACAATGAGCAGTTCTTC.